This entry lists 20 T cell receptor beta chains sequenced from one sample in a study of T cell responses to AZD1222 COVID-19 vaccine. The protocol was immunoSEQ multiplex PCR, while the TCRdb copy is restricted to in-frame clones and leaves out a portion. The table lists about 70,000 clones, 88% of them singletons, with around 4.8% in the top ten. The source material was peripheral blood, sampled 28 days after the second dose of the MenACWY control vaccine. These receptors originate from an adult who received the MenACWY meningococcal vaccine as a control.

The V and J genes are TRBV29-1 and TRBJ2-7; TRBD2 matches at 11 bases. The germline CDR1 and CDR2 sequences are SQVTM and ANQGSEA. The CDR3 length is 13 residues. The V segment lost 7 bases and the J segment 6 bases; nucleotides outside the gene matches: 8. CDR3 residues: CSGLLAGESEQYF. Here the CDR3 DNA reads TGCAGCGGCCTACTAGCGGGGGAAAGCGAGCAGTACTTC.

This clone was recorded a few times. The V and J genes are TRBV7-9 and TRBJ2-5; D is possibly TRBD2 (6 bases). Germline lookup yields CDR1 SEHNR and CDR2 FQNEAQ (reference sequence). The CDR3 spans 14 residues. The ends were cut back, 3 bases at V and 5 bases at J, with 13 bases in the middle. The CDR3 region is CASSFGGGLETQYF. In DNA form, the CDR3 reads TGTGCCAGCAGCTTTGGGGGAGGACTGGAGACCCAGTACTTC.

The chain carries TRBV24-1 and TRBJ2-7; D perhaps matches TRBD1 (6 bases). CDR1 is KGHDR and CDR2 is SFDVKD in the germline V gene. The CDR3 has 13 residues. Deletions cut 5 bases from V and 2 bases from J, with 9 bases between. The CDR3 DNA follows: TGTGCCACCAGTGGGGACATACCCTACGAGCAGTACTTC. Protein sequence: CATSGDIPYEQYF.

The V and J genes are TRBV15 and TRBJ2-7; D is undetermined. Trimming pared 6 bases from V and 0 bases from J, leaving 9 bases between. Germline CDR1 LNHNV, CDR2 YYDKDF (reference sequence). This CDR3 spans 13 amino acids. This chain's CDR3 is CATSLAPSYEQYF. The DNA for the CDR3 is TGTGCCACCAGTTTAGCCCCCTCCTACGAGCAGTACTTC.

The chain links TRBV30 to TRBJ2-7; 7 positions match TRBD1. Per germline, CDR1 GTSNPN and CDR2 SVGIG (reference sequence). V dropped 2 bases and J dropped 5; count of bases not matched to a gene: 6. The CDR3 extends over 13 amino acids. The CDR3: CAWSRQGPDEQYF. The CDR3 coding sequence is TGTGCCTGGAGTCGACAGGGTCCGGACGAGCAGTACTTC.

The genes are TRBV4-3 and TRBJ1-1, with a weak D call TRBD1 (5 bases). Germline loops: CDR1 LGHNA, CDR2 YSLEER. With 2 bases removed from V and 11 bases from J, the gap between germline ends came to 24 bases. This CDR3 has 16 amino acids. The DNA of the CDR3 is TGCGCCAGCAGCCAATCTTACTCCGGGACCCTGAGTTGGGCTTTCTTT. Translating it yields CASSQSYSGTLSWAFF.

The chain uses TRBV2 and TRBJ2-2; 8 bases agree with TRBD2. The germline CDR1 and CDR2 sequences are SNHLY and FYNNEI. The CDR3 loop spans 14 amino acids. V shed 6 bases and J 7 bases; nucleotides not matched to a gene: 7. The CDR3 DNA is TGTGCCAGCAGCCAAGCGGGGGAGGTCGGGGAGCTGTTTTTT. It encodes CASSQAGEVGELFF.

The chain couples TRBV6-1 to TRBJ2-7; perhaps D is TRBD1 or TRBD2 (5 bases each). With 3 bases removed from V and 6 bases from J, the gap between germline ends came to 9 bases. Germline V gives CDR1 MNHNS, CDR2 SASEGT. This CDR3 contains 12 residues. The chain's CDR3 is CASSDPGTEQYF. The CDR3 DNA reads TGTGCCAGCAGTGATCCGGGGACCGAGCAGTACTTC.

The gene calls are TRBV19 and TRBJ2-1, with unresolved D. Per germline, CDR1 LNHDA and CDR2 SQIVND (reference sequence). Between the trimmed V and J ends, which lost 0 bases and 0 bases, there was a span of 15 bases. The CDR3 contains 18 residues. The CDR3 loop is CASSIEGPRRSSYNEQFF. DNA of the CDR3: TGTGCCAGTAGTATAGAAGGTCCCCGGCGGAGCTCCTACAATGAGCAGTTCTTC.

This clone showed up just a few times. The gene calls are TRBV5-6 and TRBJ1-2; 7 bases match TRBD1. Germline CDR1 is SGHDT and CDR2 is YYEEEE. Unmatched junction bases numbered 8, after V lost 4 bases and J lost 8 bases. The CDR3 has 13 amino acids. The CDR3 DNA reads as TGTGCCAGCAGCGACCCGACAGGGAACGGCTACACCTTC. This sequence encodes CASSDPTGNGYTF.

J is TRBJ2-7 and V is TRBV4-1; D gene unclear. CDR1 is MGHRA, CDR2 YSYEKL, per germline. This CDR3 is 14 amino acids long. V dropped 4 bases and J dropped 0 bases, with 10 bases sitting between them. CDR3 region: CASSPVVSSYEQYF. CDR3 nucleotides: TGCGCCAGCAGCCCGGTGGTAAGCTCCTACGAGCAGTACTTC.

The chain carries TRBV10-3 and TRBJ2-7; D unresolved. CDR3 length: 13 amino acids. V lost 5 bases and J 3 bases, leaving 11 bases between the germline ends. Germline CDR1 is ENHRY and CDR2 is SYGVKD. The CDR3 DNA is TGTGCCATCAGTCATGTGGGGAACTACGAGCAGTACTTC. Translation gives CAISHVGNYEQYF.

The CDR3 coding sequence is TGTGCCAGCAGTTCGGCTTCCCCCGGTGGCTACACCTTC. It codes for CASSSASPGGYTF. The chain recombines TRBV6-2 or TRBV6-3 with TRBJ1-2; D gene ambiguous. Germline values: CDR1 MNHEY, CDR2 SVGEGT. This CDR3 region has 13 residues. V shed 4 bases and J shed 7 bases, with 13 bases lying between them.

The CDR3 here is CASSSGQGEVNEQFF. Here the CDR3 DNA reads TGTGCCAGCAGCTCGGGACAGGGGGAGGTCAATGAGCAGTTCTTC. V is TRBV7-3 and J is TRBJ2-1; 11 nucleotides agree with TRBD1. The germline V gene has CDR1 SGHTA and CDR2 FQGTGA. The CDR3 runs to 15 residues. Germline trimming cut 4 bases from V and 6 bases from J; bases unmatched to any gene: 5.

This clone was detected once. The rearrangement links TRBV19 to TRBJ2-7, with D perhaps matching TRBD2 (8 bases). The CDR3 is made up of 20 amino acids. The germline V and J ends were trimmed by 1 base and 2 bases, with 27 bases remaining between them. From germline, CDR1 is LNHDA and CDR2 SQIVND (reference sequence). Here the CDR3 reads CASSIVRGQRERGSTYEQYF. The CDR3 DNA sequence: TGTGCCAGTAGTATAGTAAGGGGACAGCGGGAGAGAGGTTCGACCTACGAGCAGTACTTC.

The gene calls are TRBV28 and TRBJ2-7; 10 nucleotides line up with TRBD1. The J segment lost 0 bases and the V segment lost 5 bases, leaving 7 bases of the junction unmatched. The length of the CDR3 is 16 residues. Germline CDR1 reads MDHEN; CDR2 reads SYDVKM. The CDR3 sequence is CASSRQGALSSYEQYF. DNA of the CDR3: TGTGCCAGCAGTAGACAGGGGGCTCTGAGCTCCTACGAGCAGTACTTC.

The chain uses TRBV5-8 and TRBJ1-3, with no clear D. Germline CDR1 SGHTS, CDR2 YDEGEE. CDR3 length: 13 residues. V was cut by 2 bases and J by 4 bases, with 7 bases left in between. The CDR3 spells CASSFTGGNTIYF. In nucleotides, the CDR3 is TGTGCCAGCAGCTTTACGGGGGGAAACACCATATATTTT. Full variable domain (outside the CDR3, taken from reference TRBV5-8 and TRBJ1-3): EAGVTQSPTHLIKTRGQQATLRCSPISGHTSVYWYQQALGLGLQFLLWYDEGEERNRGNFPPRFSGRQFPNYSSELNVNALELEDSALYLCASSFTGGNTIYFGEGSWLTVV.

The chain couples TRBV6-6 to TRBJ2-3; D is possibly TRBD2 (6 bases). The CDR3 is 14 residues long. The V and J ends lost 6 bases and 3 bases respectively, with 13 bases between them. The V gene's germline CDR1 is MNHNY and CDR2 SVGAGI (reference sequence). CDR3 residues: CASSGTRRTDTQYF. CDR3 in DNA: TGTGCCAGCAGCGGGACTCGAAGGACAGATACGCAGTATTTT.

CDR3 residues: CASSPTAPSRPQHF. CDR3 nucleotide sequence: TGTGCCAGCAGTCCCACCGCCCCCTCGAGGCCCCAGCATTTT. The rearrangement links TRBV6-2 or TRBV6-3 to TRBJ1-5; no reliable D call. Per the germline V gene, CDR1 is MNHEY and CDR2 is SVGEGT. Trimming stripped 5 bases from V and 9 bases from J, with 17 bases between. This CDR3 contains 14 residues.

This clone was recorded only once. The chain uses TRBV19 and TRBJ2-2; no clear D. The CDR3 is 17 amino acids. Germline V gene sequence: CDR1 LNHDA, CDR2 SQIVND (reference sequence). Trimming left V 4 bases short and J 5 bases short, with 20 bases between. The CDR3 loop reads CASSTPTWAGTTGELFF. The CDR3 DNA is TGTGCCAGTAGTACCCCCACGTGGGCTGGAACGACCGGGGAGCTGTTTTTT.